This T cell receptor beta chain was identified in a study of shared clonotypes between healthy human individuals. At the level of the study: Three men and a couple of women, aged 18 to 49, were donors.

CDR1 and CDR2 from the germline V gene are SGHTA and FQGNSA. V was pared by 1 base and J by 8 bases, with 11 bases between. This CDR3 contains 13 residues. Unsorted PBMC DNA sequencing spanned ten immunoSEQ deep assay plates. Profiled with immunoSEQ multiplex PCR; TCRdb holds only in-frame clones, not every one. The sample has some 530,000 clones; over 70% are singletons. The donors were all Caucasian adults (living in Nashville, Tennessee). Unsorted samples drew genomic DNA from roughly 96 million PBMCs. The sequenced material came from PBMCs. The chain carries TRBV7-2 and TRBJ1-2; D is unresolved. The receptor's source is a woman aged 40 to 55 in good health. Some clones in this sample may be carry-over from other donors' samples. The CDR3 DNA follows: TGTGCCAGCAGCTTAGTTGCAGTTGTCGGCTACACCTTC. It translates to CASSLVAVVGYTF.